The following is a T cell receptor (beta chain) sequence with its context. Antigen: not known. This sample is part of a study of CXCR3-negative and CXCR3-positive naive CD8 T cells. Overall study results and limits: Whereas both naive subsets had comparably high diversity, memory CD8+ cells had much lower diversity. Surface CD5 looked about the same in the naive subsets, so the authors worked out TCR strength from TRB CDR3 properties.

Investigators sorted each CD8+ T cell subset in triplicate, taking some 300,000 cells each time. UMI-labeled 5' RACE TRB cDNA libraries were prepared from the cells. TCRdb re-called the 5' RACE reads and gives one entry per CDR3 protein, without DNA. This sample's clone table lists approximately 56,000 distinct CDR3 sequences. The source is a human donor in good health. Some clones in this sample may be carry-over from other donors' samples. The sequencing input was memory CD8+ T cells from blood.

The CDR3 loop reads CASSPGGYNQPQHF. The chain carries TRBV7-6 and TRBJ1-5; TCRdb gives TRBD1 as the D gene, but with no DNA this cannot be confirmed. Germline V gene sequence: CDR1 SGHVS, CDR2 FNYEAQ. There are 14 residues in the CDR3.